These 30 T cell receptor beta chains share one sample of origin, sequenced in a study of blood T cell repertoires in COVID-19. Produced via immunoSEQ multiplex PCR; TCRdb's table is partial and in-frame only. The sample includes around 300,000 clones, roughly 91% seen only once; the top ten take approximately 2%. Material: PBMCs or T cells enriched from blood (not recorded which). Every receptor here comes from a woman aged 60-70 years who had recovered from COVID-19.

This clone was observed a single time. The V and J genes are TRBV9 and TRBJ2-2, with TRBD1 matching 10 bases. Per germline, CDR1 SGDLS and CDR2 YYNGEE. The CDR3 loop spans 17 amino acids. Trimming took 4 bases from V and 4 from J; bases not matched to a gene: 10. The CDR3 region is CASSQTGQGVSTGELFF. CDR3 sequence (DNA): TGTGCCAGCAGCCAAACTGGACAGGGGGTTAGCACCGGGGAGCTGTTTTTT.

The chain links TRBV28 to TRBJ1-5; D may be TRBD1 (6 bases). The V end was cut by 7 bases, the J end by 2 bases, with 15 bases between. The germline V gene has CDR1 MDHEN and CDR2 SYDVKM. This CDR3 contains 15 residues. The DNA for the CDR3 is TGTGCCAGCACCTCGGGGGGGGCCGGCAATCAGCCCCAGCATTTT. Translating gives CASTSGGAGNQPQHF.

The chain uses TRBV28 and TRBJ2-3, with no clear D. CDR1 is MDHEN and CDR2 is SYDVKM in the germline V gene. This CDR3 is 14 amino acids long. With 4 bases removed from V and 4 bases from J, the gap between germline ends came to 12 bases. The CDR3 nucleotides read TGTGCCAGCAGTTCCCGTAACGAGGCAGATACGCAGTATTTT. Protein: CASSSRNEADTQYF.

In DNA, the CDR3 is TGTGCCAGCAGCCAAACTTGGGACAGGCGAGACGAGCAGTACTTC. Its protein product is CASSQTWDRRDEQYF. The chain recombines TRBV3-1 (or the pseudogene TRBV3-2) with TRBJ2-7, with 8 bases lining up with TRBD1. The germline CDR1 and CDR2 sequences are LGHDT and YNNKEL (reference sequence). The length of the CDR3 is 15 residues. V shed 2 bases, J shed 5 bases, and the junction held 8 bases outside the gene matches.

This clone came up once. The chain is built from TRBV15 and TRBJ2-3; tentatively, D is TRBD2 (7 bases). There are 16 residues in the CDR3. The germline CDR1 and CDR2 sequences are LNHNV and YYDKDF (reference sequence). V was cut by 2 bases and J by 5 bases, with 17 bases left in between. The CDR3 nucleotides are TGTGCCACCAGCAGACTTAAAGGGGGGGCCGAAGATACGCAGTATTTT. The encoded protein is CATSRLKGGAEDTQYF.

The rearrangement uses TRBV27 and TRBJ1-1; D might be TRBD1 (5 bases). Trimming left V 5 bases short and J 2 bases short, with 9 bases between. This CDR3 has 13 amino acids. Germline V CDR1 and CDR2: MNHEY, SMNVEV (reference sequence). In nucleotides, the CDR3 is TGTGCCAGCAGTATGACAGAAAACACTGAAGCTTTCTTT. This sequence encodes CASSMTENTEAFF.

The count of this clone is one. V and J are TRBV7-8 and TRBJ2-6; the match to TRBD2 covers 8 bases. CDR1 SGHVS and CDR2 FQNEAQ come from the germline V gene. V was clipped by 5 bases and J by 2 bases; unmatched bases: 17. The CDR3 is made up of 20 amino acids. CDR3 coding DNA: TGTGCCAGCAGCCGAATGTCTTCCGGGACTAGTTACACTGGGGCCAACGTCCTGACTTTC. It specifies CASSRMSSGTSYTGANVLTF. Full variable domain (remainder filled in from reference TRBV7-8 and TRBJ2-6): GAGVSQSPRYKVAKRGQDVALRCDPISGHVSLFWYQQALGQGPEFLTYFQNEAQLDKSGLPSDRFFAERPEGSVSTLKIQRTQQEDSAVYLCASSRMSSGTSYTGANVLTFGAGSRLTVL.

The chain couples TRBV3-1 (or the pseudogene TRBV3-2) to TRBJ1-1, with D unresolved. CDR3 length: 12 residues. Germline values: CDR1 LGHDT, CDR2 YNNKEL (reference sequence). Deletions cut 1 base from V and 10 bases from J, with 10 bases between. The CDR3 here is CASSQGGFGAFF. Written as DNA, the CDR3 is TGTGCCAGCAGCCAAGGCGGGTTTGGAGCTTTCTTT.

The chain couples TRBV4-2 to TRBJ2-3; the match to TRBD2 covers 7 bases. In germline, CDR1 is LGHNA, CDR2 YNFKEQ. J lost 1 base, V lost 2 bases, and 6 bases had no gene match. The CDR3 has 16 amino acids. This CDR3 reads CASSQFSGLGTDTQYF. CDR3 coding DNA: TGTGCCAGCAGCCAATTTAGCGGGCTGGGCACAGATACGCAGTATTTT.

The V call is TRBV28, the J call TRBJ1-2; perhaps TRBD1 as D (5 bases). Trimming shortened V by 8 bases and J by 6 bases, and 25 bases separated the two germline ends. The CDR3 loop spans 16 amino acids. The germline CDR1 and CDR2 sequences are MDHEN and SYDVKM. CDR3 amino acids: CASHPSAGQGTDGYTF. CDR3 nucleotides: TGTGCCAGCCATCCATCGGCAGGGCAGGGAACCGATGGCTACACCTTC.

The chain employs TRBV27 and TRBJ1-1, with a weak D call TRBD1 (5 bases). V lost 7 bases and J lost 0, with 9 bases in between. Germline-derived CDR1 and CDR2 are MNHEY and SMNVEV (reference sequence). This CDR3 comprises 13 residues. The CDR3 DNA is TGTGCCAGCACTGGGGCATTGAACACTGAAGCTTTCTTT. This codes for CASTGALNTEAFF.

This clone was counted a few times. The chain couples TRBV7-3 to TRBJ2-7, with a weak D call TRBD1 (6 bases). CDR1 SGHTA and CDR2 FQGTGA come from the germline V gene. Trimming cost V 3 bases and J 2 bases, with 11 bases left between them. The CDR3 is 14 residues long. CDR3 sequence (DNA): TGTGCCAGCAGCTTGGGGGCTATACCCTACGAGCAGTACTTC. Its protein product is CASSLGAIPYEQYF.

For this clone: Other DNA sequences in the same sample also yield this CDR3. V and J are TRBV3-1 (or the pseudogene TRBV3-2) and TRBJ1-1, with D perhaps TRBD1 (6 bases). Trimming left V 4 bases short and J 1 base short, with 10 bases between. This CDR3 is built from 14 residues. Germline V gene data show CDR1 as LGHDT and CDR2 as YNNKEL (reference sequence). The CDR3 reads CASSLQGWNTEAFF. The CDR3, as DNA: TGTGCCAGCAGCCTCCAGGGGTGGAACACTGAAGCTTTCTTT.

The genes are TRBV2 and TRBJ2-2, with TRBD1 matching over 9 bases. V lost 8 bases to trimming and J lost 5 bases; unmatched junction nucleotides: 3. The V gene's germline CDR1 is SNHLY and CDR2 FYNNEI. The CDR3 is made up of 13 amino acids. DNA for the CDR3: TGTGCCAGCCGGGACAGGGAAACCGGGGAGCTGTTTTTT. It is translated as CASRDRETGELFF.

This clone is a singleton in its sample. Other nucleotide sequences from this sample produce the same CDR3. The rearrangement joins TRBV28 to TRBJ1-2; TRBD1 matches at 7 bases. Germline trimming cut 4 bases from V and 4 bases from J; bases unmatched to any gene: 3. This CDR3 region has 13 residues. CDR1 and CDR2 (germline): MDHEN, SYDVKM. CDR3 loop: CASSSGQPYGYTF. DNA of the CDR3: TGTGCCAGCAGTTCGGGACAGCCCTATGGCTACACCTTC.

The chain uses TRBV6-1 and TRBJ1-3, with D unresolved. This CDR3 region has 16 residues. Between the trimmed V and J ends, which lost 4 bases and 0 bases, there was a span of 13 bases. The V gene's germline CDR1 is MNHNS and CDR2 SASEGT. The CDR3 nucleotides are TGTGCCAGCAGTGCGTATCGACTGAGCTCTGGAAACACCATATATTTT. Protein: CASSAYRLSSGNTIYF.

The V call is TRBV7-2, the J call TRBJ1-4; unclear D gene. CDR1 and CDR2 from the germline V gene are SGHTA and FQGNSA. V gave up 5 bases and J gave up 0 bases, with 10 bases separating them. The CDR3 runs to 15 residues. The CDR3 sequence is CASSRGTSTNEKLFF. CDR3 nucleotides: TGTGCCAGCAGCCGCGGAACATCAACTAATGAAAAACTGTTTTTT.

The J gene is TRBJ1-1, the V gene TRBV10-3; D remains ambiguous. V was shortened by 3 bases and J by 1 base, with 12 bases between the two germline ends. This CDR3 spans 15 amino acids. CDR1 is ENHRY, CDR2 SYGVKD, per germline. The CDR3 protein is CAISDAGSWNTEAFF. The CDR3 DNA reads TGTGCCATCAGTGATGCAGGAAGTTGGAACACTGAAGCTTTCTTT.

This clone has only one observation. This chain uses TRBV5-1 with TRBJ2-7; D may be TRBD2 (7 bases). The CDR3 is 14 amino acids. Germline V gene sequence: CDR1 SGHRS, CDR2 YFSETQ. Trimming pared 4 bases from V and 6 bases from J, leaving 17 bases between. In nucleotides, the CDR3 is TGCGCCAGCAGCCTCGGAGAGGGGGGGGCCGAGCAGTACTTC. Residues: CASSLGEGGAEQYF.

In its sample, this clone was seen many times. Here the CDR3 DNA reads TGCAGCGTTGTAGGACTAGCGGGGACCACAACGCAGTATTTT. It translates to CSVVGLAGTTTQYF. The V call is TRBV29-1, the J call TRBJ2-3, with 12 nucleotides matching TRBD2. Germline CDR1 reads SQVTM; CDR2 reads ANQGSEA. The CDR3 has 14 amino acids. V lost 4 bases and J lost 9; bases outside the gene matches: 8.

This rearrangement joins TRBV19 to TRBJ1-6; D unclear. The CDR3 extends over 16 amino acids. Germline V gene sequence: CDR1 LNHDA, CDR2 SQIVND (reference sequence). V gave up 3 bases and J gave up 0 bases, with 9 bases separating them. The CDR3 spells CASSIGGISYNSPLHF. CDR3 nucleotide sequence: TGTGCCAGTAGTATTGGCGGAATCTCCTATAATTCACCCCTCCACTTT.

The chain uses TRBV28 and TRBJ1-1; tentatively, D is TRBD1 (6 bases). Germline CDR1 and CDR2: MDHEN and SYDVKM. The CDR3 has 14 residues. Trimming shortened V by 5 bases and J by 4 bases, and 14 bases separated the two germline ends. In DNA form, the CDR3 reads TGTGCCAGCAGTGTGGGGGCGCCGAGCACTGAAGCTTTCTTT. Protein sequence: CASSVGAPSTEAFF. Combining the CDR3 with reference TRBV28 and TRBJ1-1 gives the whole variable domain DVKVTQSSRYLVKRTGEKVFLECVQDMDHENMFWYRQDPGLGLRLIYFSYDVKMKEKGDIPEGYSVSREKKERFSLILESASTNQTSMYLCASSVGAPSTEAFFGQGTRLTVV.

This sequence joins TRBV3-1 (or the pseudogene TRBV3-2) and TRBJ1-5; no reliable D call. CDR3 length equals 15 residues. Per germline, CDR1 LGHDT and CDR2 YNNKEL (reference sequence). Trimming left V 1 base short and J 1 base short, with 8 bases between. DNA for the CDR3: TGTGCCAGCAGCCAAGGCCCGGTGAGCAATCAGCCCCAGCATTTT. Protein sequence: CASSQGPVSNQPQHF.

V usage is TRBV9 and J usage is TRBJ2-7, with D perhaps TRBD2 (6 bases). The CDR3 has 15 amino acids. Trimming removed 0 bases from V and 4 bases from J, with 14 bases in between. Germline CDR1 SGDLS, CDR2 YYNGEE. DNA for the CDR3: TGTGCCAGCAGCGTAGTGGGACTCGCCGGTTACGAGCAGTACTTC. Translating gives CASSVVGLAGYEQYF.

The chain employs TRBV11-2 and TRBJ2-1; 7 bases line up with TRBD2. Per germline, CDR1 SGHAT and CDR2 FQNNGV. V lost 1 base and J lost 9; bases outside the gene matches: 3. There are 13 residues in the CDR3. The CDR3, as DNA: TGTGCCAGCAGCTTAGGTAAGCGGGGTGAGCAGTTCTTC. Translated, it gives CASSLGKRGEQFF. The variable domain in full, completed from reference TRBV11-2 and TRBJ2-1, reads EAGVAQSPRYKIIEKRQSVAFWCNPISGHATLYWYQQILGQGPKLLIQFQNNGVVDDSQLPKDRFSAERLKGVDSTLKIQPAKLEDSAVYLCASSLGKRGEQFFGPGTRLTVL.

As DNA, the CDR3 is TGCGCCAGCAGCTTTACTAGCGGCTCCTACAATGAGCAGTTCTTC. Amino acid sequence: CASSFTSGSYNEQFF. The chain carries TRBV4-1 and TRBJ2-1, with 8 positions matching TRBD2. CDR1 and CDR2 from the germline V gene are MGHRA and YSYEKL. The CDR3 loop spans 15 amino acids. V shed 5 bases and J 0 bases; nucleotides not matched to a gene: 3.

The chain combines TRBV2 with TRBJ2-3; 12 bases fit TRBD2. J lost 2 bases, V lost 3 bases, and 3 bases had no gene match. The germline gives CDR1 SNHLY, CDR2 FYNNEI. The CDR3 has 16 residues. The CDR3: CASSEASGRDTDTQYF. CDR3 DNA: TGTGCCAGCAGTGAGGCTAGCGGGAGGGACACAGATACGCAGTATTTT.

The chain employs TRBV7-8 and TRBJ2-5; D is perhaps TRBD1 or TRBD2 (5 bases each). CDR3 length: 15 amino acids. V was trimmed by 5 bases and J by 5 bases, leaving 18 bases between them. Per germline, CDR1 SGHVS and CDR2 FQNEAQ. The CDR3 DNA follows: TGTGCCAGCAGCCGGGACGCCCGAGGGTGGGAGACCCAGTACTTC. Translation: CASSRDARGWETQYF.

The chain is built from TRBV3-1 (or the pseudogene TRBV3-2) and TRBJ1-4; possible D gene TRBD1, 6 bases. The CDR3 covers 16 residues. With 1 base removed from V and 8 bases from J, the gap between germline ends came to 17 bases. In germline, CDR1 is LGHDT, CDR2 YNNKEL (reference sequence). In DNA form, the CDR3 reads TGTGCCAGCAGCCAAGGTTTCAGGGGCCGGAAAGAAAAACTGTTTTTT. Translated, it gives CASSQGFRGRKEKLFF.

The chain recombines TRBV24-1 with TRBJ2-1, with 13 nucleotides matching TRBD2. Trimming at V came to 1 base and at J to 5 bases, leaving 4 bases not matched to a gene. From germline, CDR1 is KGHDR and CDR2 SFDVKD. The CDR3 runs to 17 residues. For the CDR3, the DNA is TGTGCCACCAGTGATTTAGGGACTAGCGGGGCCAACAATGAGCAGTTCTTC. Protein: CATSDLGTSGANNEQFF.